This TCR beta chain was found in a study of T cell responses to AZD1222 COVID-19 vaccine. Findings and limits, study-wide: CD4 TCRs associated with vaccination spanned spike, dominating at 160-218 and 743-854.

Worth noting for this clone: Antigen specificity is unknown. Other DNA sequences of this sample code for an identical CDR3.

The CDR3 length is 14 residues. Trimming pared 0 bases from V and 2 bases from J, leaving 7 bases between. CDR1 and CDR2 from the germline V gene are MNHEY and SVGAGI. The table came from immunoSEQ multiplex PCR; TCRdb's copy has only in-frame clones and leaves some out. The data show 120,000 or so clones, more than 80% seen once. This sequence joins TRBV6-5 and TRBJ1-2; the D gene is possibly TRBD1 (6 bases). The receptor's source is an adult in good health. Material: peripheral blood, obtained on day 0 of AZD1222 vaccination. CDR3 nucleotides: TGTGCCAGCAGTTACTCGGGGGGCAACTATGGCTACACCTTC. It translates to CASSYSGGNYGYTF.